Below, 24 T cell receptor beta chains from the same sample are listed, as sequenced in a study of CD8+ T cells in alopecia areata. RNA extraction was followed by reverse transcription into cDNA, which acted as the sequencing template. This table comes from immunoSEQ multiplex PCR, and its TCRdb copy is limited to in-frame clones, with some not included. This table has some 180,000 clones, about 51% appearing once. As for treatment: oral pan-JAK inhibitor, 5-10 mg twice daily. This specimen consisted of CD8+ T cells sorted from blood, obtained around week 53, from a patient treated with tofacitinib. These receptors all stem from a human donor with alopecia areata.

The CDR3 protein is CASSPWEETQYF. The CDR3 region has the DNA TGTGCCAGCAGCCCATGGGAGGAGACCCAGTACTTC. This chain connects TRBV7-2 to TRBJ2-5; D might be TRBD2 (5 bases). V was cut by 5 bases and J by 5 bases, with 9 bases left in between. The CDR3 consists of 12 residues. Germline V CDR1 and CDR2: SGHTA, FQGNSA.

This clone has more than one count but fewer than ten. This chain joins TRBV18 and TRBJ1-2; D is ambiguous. Between the trimmed V and J ends, which lost 8 bases and 4 bases, there was a span of 14 bases. Germline CDR1 and CDR2: KGHSH and LQKENI. The CDR3 is 13 amino acids. The CDR3 DNA is TGTGCCAGCGCTGACGGGATTGGCTATGGCTACACCTTC. It codes for CASADGIGYGYTF. Full variable domain (outside the CDR3, taken from reference TRBV18 and TRBJ1-2): NAGVMQNPRHLVRRRGQEARLRCSPMKGHSHVYWYRQLPEEGLKFMVYLQKENIIDESGMPKERFSAEFPKEGPSILRIQQVVRGDSAAYFCASADGIGYGYTFGSGTRLTVV.

The V gene is TRBV5-6, the J gene TRBJ1-1, with a weak D call TRBD1 (6 bases). CDR1 is SGHDT, CDR2 YYEEEE, per germline. The CDR3 length is 16 residues. Trimming left V 0 bases short and J 3 bases short, with 15 bases between. The CDR3 region has the DNA TGTGCCAGCAGCTTGGCCGTGGCAGGGGTTTACACTGAAGCTTTCTTT. It codes for CASSLAVAGVYTEAFF.

This chain connects TRBV7-2 to TRBJ1-2; D is unresolved. V was trimmed by 2 bases and J by 4 bases, leaving 14 bases between them. The CDR3 has 15 amino acids. Germline CDR1 is SGHTA and CDR2 is FQGNSA. The CDR3 DNA sequence: TGTGCCAGCAGCTTATTTGGGGAGGTTGGCTATGGCTACACCTTC. Translating gives CASSLFGEVGYGYTF. The complete variable domain, with remaining parts taken from reference TRBV7-2 and TRBJ1-2, reads GAGVSQSPSNKVTEKGKDVELRCDPISGHTALYWYRQSLGQGLEFLIYFQGNSAPDKSGLPSDRFSAERTGGSVSTLTIQRTQQEDSAVYLCASSLFGEVGYGYTFGSGTRLTVV.

This chain uses TRBV11-2 with TRBJ2-5, with D possibly being TRBD1 or TRBD2 (6 bases each). The V end was cut by 5 bases, the J end by 5 bases, with 18 bases between. CDR3 length: 15 residues. CDR1 is SGHAT, CDR2 FQNNGV, per germline. The CDR3 here is CASSNAGEARETQYF. The CDR3 DNA is TGTGCCAGCAGCAACGCAGGGGAGGCTAGGGAGACCCAGTACTTC.

The genes are TRBV5-8 and TRBJ1-2, with D uncertain. CDR1 SGHTS and CDR2 YDEGEE come from the germline V gene. This CDR3 comprises 15 residues. Trimming left V 1 base short and J 3 bases short, with 13 bases between. CDR3 protein: CASSLSGFPDYGYTF. The CDR3 DNA sequence: TGTGCCAGCAGCTTGAGTGGCTTCCCGGACTATGGCTACACCTTC.

The gene calls are TRBV4-2 and TRBJ2-2, with D possibly being TRBD2 (6 bases). CDR3 length: 16 amino acids. Trimming shortened V by 0 bases and J by 0 bases, and 8 bases separated the two germline ends. The germline CDR1 and CDR2 sequences are LGHNA and YNFKEQ. The CDR3 spells CASSQEPGANTGELFF. In DNA, the CDR3 is TGTGCCAGCAGCCAAGAGCCGGGAGCGAACACCGGGGAGCTGTTTTTT.

The rearrangement links TRBV6-5 to TRBJ2-3, with D tentatively TRBD1 (6 bases). CDR1 is MNHEY and CDR2 is SVGAGI in the germline V gene. The CDR3 has 13 amino acids. The germline V and J ends were trimmed by 10 bases and 2 bases, with 13 bases remaining between them. CDR3 amino acids: CATTGLNTDTQYF. The CDR3 DNA reads as TGTGCCACCACAGGGTTGAACACAGATACGCAGTATTTT.

This chain joins TRBV6-5 and TRBJ2-5, with TRBD2 matching 11 bases. CDR1 and CDR2 (germline): MNHEY, SVGAGI. J was trimmed by 7 bases and V by 7 bases; bases with no gene match: 5. CDR3 length: 13 amino acids. The CDR3 loop reads CASTAGTSGTQYF. The CDR3 coding sequence is TGTGCCAGCACCGCCGGGACTAGCGGGACCCAGTACTTC.

This clone was counted once. This rearrangement joins TRBV30 to TRBJ1-6; TRBD1 matches 7 bases. CDR1 GTSNPN and CDR2 SVGIG come from the germline V gene (reference sequence). Trimming took 5 bases from V and 8 from J; bases not matched to a gene: 6. The CDR3 covers 13 residues. CDR3 bases: TGTGCCTGGGCCGGGACAGCCTATTCACCCCTCCACTTT. Translating it yields CAWAGTAYSPLHF.

This clone turned up a few times. The V and J genes are TRBV29-1 and TRBJ1-2; 8 bases align to TRBD1. The germline gives CDR1 SQVTM, CDR2 ANQGSEA. CDR3 length: 11 residues. With V trimmed by 6 bases and J by 6 bases, 3 bases remained unmatched. The CDR3 coding sequence is TGCAGCGTAGCAGGGGGCGATGGCTACACCTTC. The encoded protein is CSVAGGDGYTF.

This clone showed up just a few times. This chain joins TRBV11-2 and TRBJ2-7; 12 bases match TRBD2. Losses at the gene ends were 5 bases for V and 3 bases for J; bases not matched to a gene: 5. The germline gives CDR1 SGHAT, CDR2 FQNNGV. The CDR3 extends over 15 amino acids. In nucleotides, the CDR3 is TGTGCCAGCAGCACTCGGACTAGCGGGGACTACGAGCAGTACTTC. This encodes CASSTRTSGDYEQYF.

V is TRBV5-6 and J is TRBJ2-6; D gene uncertain. CDR1 is SGHDT, CDR2 YYEEEE, per germline. The V gene lost 1 base and the J gene lost 3 bases, with 8 bases spanning the gap. CDR3 length: 15 residues. CDR3 bases: TGTGCCAGCAGCTTGTGGTGGCTTGGGGCCAACGTCCTGACTTTC. Protein sequence: CASSLWWLGANVLTF.

This clone was observed a few times. The gene calls are TRBV29-1 and TRBJ2-1; D uncertain. Germline CDR1 reads SQVTM; CDR2 reads ANQGSEA. Trimming shortened V by 3 bases and J by 5 bases, and 8 bases separated the two germline ends. This CDR3 is 12 amino acids long. CDR3 sequence (DNA): TGCAGCGTTGAGAAAGGCCACAATGAGCAGTTCTTC. Its protein is CSVEKGHNEQFF.

This clone was recorded a few times. The genes are TRBV9 and TRBJ1-2; TRBD1 matches at 7 bases. The CDR3 loop spans 12 amino acids. The germline CDR1 and CDR2 sequences are SGDLS and YYNGEE. The V segment lost 4 bases and the J segment 7 bases; nucleotides outside the gene matches: 4. CDR3 sequence: CASSSPGGGYTF. The CDR3 coding sequence is TGTGCCAGCAGCTCACCAGGGGGTGGCTACACCTTC.

The CDR3 sequence: CASAPGPVTDTQYF. The CDR3, as DNA: TGTGCCTCCGCTCCCGGGCCTGTCACAGATACGCAGTATTTT. The chain employs TRBV30 and TRBJ2-3; D gene uncertain. Germline V gene data show CDR1 as GTSNPN and CDR2 as SVGIG (reference sequence). Trimming left V 7 bases short and J 2 bases short, with 16 bases between. The CDR3 contains 14 residues.

The rearrangement joins TRBV10-2 to TRBJ1-2; a weak D match, TRBD1 (6 bases). The length of the CDR3 is 13 residues. In germline, CDR1 is WSHSY, CDR2 SAAADI. V dropped 6 bases and J dropped 0 bases, with 8 bases sitting between them. The CDR3 sequence is CASSPGANYGYTF. CDR3 coding DNA: TGCGCCAGCAGCCCAGGGGCTAACTATGGCTACACCTTC.

V is TRBV27 and J is TRBJ1-1, with TRBD1 as a possible D gene (5 bases). Trimming left V 2 bases short and J 6 bases short, with 16 bases between. This CDR3 comprises 15 residues. Germline loops: CDR1 MNHEY, CDR2 SMNVEV (reference sequence). CDR3 loop: CASSLIWQGSPEAFF. The CDR3, as DNA: TGTGCCAGCAGTTTAATTTGGCAGGGAAGTCCTGAAGCTTTCTTT.

This chain connects TRBV30 to TRBJ2-3; no clear D gene. Trimming pared 4 bases from V and 4 bases from J, leaving 15 bases between. The CDR3 is 14 residues long. Germline CDR1 and CDR2: GTSNPN and SVGIG (reference sequence). CDR3 region: CAWKKLGGADTQYF. For the CDR3, the DNA is TGTGCCTGGAAGAAATTGGGTGGTGCAGATACGCAGTATTTT.

There are a few counts of this clone. The V gene is TRBV9, the J gene TRBJ2-7; D perhaps matches TRBD1 (5 bases). Germline V CDR1 and CDR2: SGDLS, YYNGEE. Trimming cost V 4 bases and J 6 bases, with 20 bases left between them. CDR3 length: 15 amino acids. CDR3 sequence: CASSPGPGNRAEQYF. The CDR3 DNA reads as TGTGCCAGCAGCCCCGGGCCAGGGAATCGGGCCGAGCAGTACTTC.

The rearrangement uses TRBV6-5 and TRBJ1-4; no clear D gene. The CDR3 consists of 15 residues. From germline, CDR1 is MNHEY and CDR2 SVGAGI. V gave up 3 bases and J gave up 2 bases, with 10 bases separating them. The CDR3 region is CASSYRWSTNEKLFF. DNA for the CDR3: TGTGCCAGCAGTTATCGGTGGTCCACTAATGAAAAACTGTTTTTT.

The count of this clone is one. This chain links TRBV5-6 with TRBJ2-1, with no clear D. The V gene lost 2 bases and the J gene lost 6 bases, with 6 bases spanning the gap. CDR3 length: 12 residues. Per germline, CDR1 SGHDT and CDR2 YYEEEE. CDR3: CASSFASNEQFF. CDR3 bases: TGTGCCAGCAGCTTTGCTAGCAATGAGCAGTTCTTC.

This rearrangement joins TRBV11-2 to TRBJ1-4; 7 bases align to TRBD1. The CDR3 is 17 residues long. Per germline, CDR1 SGHAT and CDR2 FQNNGV. Trimming removed 3 bases from V and 6 bases from J; junction bases left unmatched: 13. The CDR3 spells CASSFAAPGRGYEKLFF. The CDR3 nucleotides are TGTGCCAGCAGCTTTGCAGCCCCAGGCAGGGGGTATGAAAAACTGTTTTTT.

The chain employs TRBV13 and TRBJ2-5; no reliable D call. The CDR3 runs to 15 residues. Germline loops: CDR1 PRHDT, CDR2 FYEKMQ (reference sequence). The V and J ends lost 2 bases and 5 bases respectively, with 15 bases between them. As DNA, the CDR3 is TGTGCCAGCAGCTTATTTACAGTTTTTTGGGAGACCCAGTACTTC. As protein: CASSLFTVFWETQYF.